This record looks at one T cell receptor (beta chain) sequence and its context. Its antigen is unidentified. The ends lost 6 bases at V and 7 bases at J; junction bases unmatched: 6. Germline V gene sequence: CDR1 SNHLY, CDR2 FYNNEI. The CDR3 runs to 14 residues. The sample belongs to a study of cytomegalovirus exposure and HLA in healthy donors. Primers: 60 Vbeta forward and 13 Jbeta reverse. Sequencing used immunoSEQ multiplex PCR; TCRdb keeps in-frame clones, though not all of them. The table records fewer than 200,000 clones, around 78% of them present only once. Study-wide points: Later work found most CMV-associated TCR beta chains apparently HLA-restricted.

The clonotype was recovered from a female donor in good health and CMV-seronegative. V gene TRBV2 combines with J gene TRBJ1-1; 12 bases agree with TRBD1. Sequenced input: PBMCs. This chain's CDR3 is CASRGTGGLGEAFF. The CDR3 coding sequence is TGTGCCAGCAGAGGGACAGGGGGCCTGGGTGAAGCTTTCTTT.